This T cell receptor (beta chain) was recorded in a study of T cell responses to AZD1222 COVID-19 vaccine. Details on this clone: Its target is not known.

General observations from the study: Dominant CD4 TCR responses targeted spike regions 160-218 and 743-854. The number of AZD1222 recipients seropositive at baseline was only five to seven. Possibly, clonal diversity was underestimated; donors were largely white British and included more females. Receipt of two AZD1222 doses was followed by a rise in Spike-specific TCR breadth and depth.

Clones were sequenced by immunoSEQ multiplex PCR, and TCRdb holds only the in-frame ones, with some missing. The table has roughly 120,000 clones, about 90% seen once. In germline, CDR1 is SGHAT, CDR2 FQNNGV. The CDR3 spans 15 residues. With 7 bases removed from V and 2 bases from J, the gap between germline ends came to 16 bases. This sequence joins TRBV11-2 and TRBJ2-3, with a tentative D call TRBD1 (6 bases). This clonotype was obtained from an adult in good health. The sample in question was peripheral blood, obtained on day 0 of AZD1222 vaccination. The CDR3 reads CASTRGPIITDTQYF. CDR3 sequence (DNA): TGTGCCAGCACCAGGGGTCCCATTATCACAGATACGCAGTATTTT.